This entry features one T cell receptor (beta chain) sequence. By sample share, this clonotype is medium-sized (0.01 to 0.1%). Its antigen is still unknown. Base qualities are missing; no much larger clone stands one base away. This sample is part of a study of T cell repertoires in aging, cancer and after chemotherapy (dated by TCRdb to the late 2010s). Regarding the research as a whole: Donors were distributed across six age groups ranging from 30 or younger to 70 or older, with at least three individuals included per group. In the hematological group, the paired samples taken before and after chemotherapy came from chronic lymphocytic leukemia patients given fludarabine- or bendamustine-based regimens. In total, the full dataset held approximately 8.4 million TCR reads. Peripheral blood TCR beta repertoires from healthy donors and cancer patients were profiled to examine immunoaging and T cell reconstitution after chemotherapy. The cohort comprised 200 to 250 cancer patients, over 90 with hematological and around 120 with solid cancers, plus 95 healthy donors as a reference group.

Using a mixed TRB-A/B primer pool, multiplex touch-down PCR amplified rearranged TRB sequences covering the V, D and J segments. Illumina adapters and sample indices were attached to the amplicons in two consecutive PCR reactions using Phusion HS II polymerase. Amplicons were gel-purified using the NucleoSpin Gel and PCR Clean-up kit and were subsequently checked with Qubit and an Agilent 2100 Bioanalyzer. Libraries were sequenced on an Illumina MiSeq using 600-cycle, single-indexed, paired-end runs. The original pipeline was this. MiXCR versions 2.12 and 3.0.5 were used to process TRB sequences. Each unique CDR3 nucleotide sequence was treated as one clone, and only productive sequences with two or more reads were kept. Repertoire metrics included Shannon diversity, evenness, clonality (one minus evenness), and alpha-parameterized diversity profiles from alpha 0 to 5. Generation probabilities of clones in paired pre- and post-chemotherapy samples were computed with the IGoR algorithm. TCRdb passed the public sequencing reads through fastp at Q25 and MiXCR, retaining productive beta sequences. Rows matching on CDR3 protein sequence are summarized as one entry with the most common DNA and genes. TCRdb's processing, not the authors', yielded these V and J calls. Recorded for this sample are thousands of distinct CDR3 sequences; 20% to 25% of them occurred a single time. Roughly 7.3% of the sample is taken by the ten largest.

CDR3 length: 14 amino acids, cysteine to phenylalanine. Only the CDR3 part of the read is kept: 42 bases, read in frame from the first base. After removal of 5 bases from V and 4 bases from J, the junction retains 1 base not matched to a gene. The germline V gene (reference sequence) gives CDR1 as LNHDA and CDR2 as SQIVND. Genomic DNA extracted from peripheral blood, rather than sorted cells or RNA, was used as the source for amplification of TCR beta rearrangements. Here is what the overall study found, with its caveats: Compared with age-matched healthy donors, untreated patients with hematological or solid cancers had significantly lower TCR diversity and higher clonality in blood. Declining TCR diversity with age in healthy donors was mainly explained by loss of richness; in cancer patients, loss of evenness also contributed. It was noted by the authors that conclusions about immunological memory after chemotherapy cannot be drawn from the repertoire data. In both cancer cohorts, median generation probability rose over the chemotherapy interval, which suggests that the repertoire was reconstituted through rebound thymic output. Hematological cancer patients had lymphoid organ infiltration, which may itself impair thymic emigration or peripheral T cell expansion.

The sample comprised blood. This TCR was sampled from a human donor with a blood cancer. The sequence joins TRBV19 to TRBJ2-4; 11 nucleotides in the junction match TRBD2. The CDR3: CASSLAGGKNIQYF. Read as DNA, the sequence is TGTGCCAGTAGTTTAGCGGGAGGGAAAAACATTCAGTACTTC.